The present TCR beta chain was sequenced within a study of blood T cells in healthy people across ages. CDR1 LGHDT and CDR2 YNNKEL come from the germline V gene (reference sequence). The CDR3 has 16 residues. V was pared by 2 bases and J by 7 bases, with 8 bases of the junction left unmatched. For the second PCR, which ran for about 7 to 11 cycles, a sample-barcoded 5' primer and a J-beta primer mix were used. A template-switch adaptor containing 12 random nucleotides labeled each cDNA molecule. TCRdb reprocessed the 5' RACE reads via MiXCR and lists one record per CDR3 protein. This sample has about 640,000 distinct CDR3 sequences, with roughly 58% found just once.

The sequenced sample consisted of blood. The chain recombines TRBV3-1 with TRBJ2-2, with 9 bases aligning to TRBD2. The clonotype originates from a man aged 55 to 69 in good health. CDR3 bases: TGTGCCAGCAGCCAATTACTAGCGGGTAATGGCGGGGAGCTGTTTTTT. Its translation is CASSQLLAGNGGELFF.